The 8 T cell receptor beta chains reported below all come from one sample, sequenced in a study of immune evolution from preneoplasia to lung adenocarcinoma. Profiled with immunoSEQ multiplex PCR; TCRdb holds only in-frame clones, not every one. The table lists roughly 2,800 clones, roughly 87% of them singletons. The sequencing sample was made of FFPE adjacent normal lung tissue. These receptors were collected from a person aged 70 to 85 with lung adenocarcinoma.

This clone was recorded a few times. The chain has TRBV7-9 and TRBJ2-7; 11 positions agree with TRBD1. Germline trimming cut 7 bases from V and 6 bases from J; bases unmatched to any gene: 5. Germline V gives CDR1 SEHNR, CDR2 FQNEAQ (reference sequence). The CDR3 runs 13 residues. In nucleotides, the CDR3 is TGTGCCAGCACCCGGACAGGGGGCGGCGAGCAGTACTTC. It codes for CASTRTGGGEQYF.

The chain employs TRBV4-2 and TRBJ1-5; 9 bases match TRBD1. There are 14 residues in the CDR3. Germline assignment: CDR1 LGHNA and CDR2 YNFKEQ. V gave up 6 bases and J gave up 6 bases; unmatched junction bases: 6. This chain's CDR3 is CASSRDREVQPQHF. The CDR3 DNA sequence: TGTGCCAGCAGTCGGGACAGGGAGGTTCAGCCCCAGCATTTT.

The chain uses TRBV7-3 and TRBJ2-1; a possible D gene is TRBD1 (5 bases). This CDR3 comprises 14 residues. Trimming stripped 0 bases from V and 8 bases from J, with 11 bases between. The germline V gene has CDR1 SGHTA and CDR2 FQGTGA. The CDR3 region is CASSLTAGIHEQFF. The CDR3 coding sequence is TGTGCCAGCAGCTTAACGGCAGGGATACATGAGCAGTTCTTC.

The CDR3 loop reads CASRRSVASSGNTIYF. The CDR3 DNA reads TGTGCCAGCCGGAGGTCAGTCGCCTCATCTGGAAACACCATATATTTT. The chain couples TRBV2 to TRBJ1-3, with D uncertain. Germline V gene data show CDR1 as SNHLY and CDR2 as FYNNEI. V lost 8 bases and J lost 1, with 18 bases in between. This CDR3 comprises 16 residues. Filled out from reference TRBV2 and TRBJ1-3, the complete variable domain reads EPEVTQTPSHQVTQMGQEVILRCVPISNHLYFYWYRQILGQKVEFLVSFYNNEISEKSEIFDDQFSVERPDGSNFTLKIRSTKLEDSAMYFCASRRSVASSGNTIYFGEGSWLTVV.

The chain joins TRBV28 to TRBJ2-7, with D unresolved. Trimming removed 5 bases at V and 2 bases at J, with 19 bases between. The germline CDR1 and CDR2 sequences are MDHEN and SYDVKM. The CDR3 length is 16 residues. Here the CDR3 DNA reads TGTGCCAGCAGTAACCTAGGAACGGGTTCTACCTACGAGCAGTACTTC. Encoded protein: CASSNLGTGSTYEQYF. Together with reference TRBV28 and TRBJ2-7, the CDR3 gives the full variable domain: DVKVTQSSRYLVKRTGEKVFLECVQDMDHENMFWYRQDPGLGLRLIYFSYDVKMKEKGDIPEGYSVSREKKERFSLILESASTNQTSMYLCASSNLGTGSTYEQYFGPGTRLTVT.

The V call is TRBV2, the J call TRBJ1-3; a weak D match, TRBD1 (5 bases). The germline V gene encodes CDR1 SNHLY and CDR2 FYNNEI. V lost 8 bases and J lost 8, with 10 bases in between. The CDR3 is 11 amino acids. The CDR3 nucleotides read TGTGCCAGCGGGGCGGGAGACACCATATATTTT. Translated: CASGAGDTIYF.

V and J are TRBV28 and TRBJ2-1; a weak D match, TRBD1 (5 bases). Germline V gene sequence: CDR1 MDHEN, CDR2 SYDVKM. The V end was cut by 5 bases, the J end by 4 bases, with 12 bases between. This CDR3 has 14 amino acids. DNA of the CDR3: TGTGCCAGCAGTCTACCAGGGCCGTACAATGAGCAGTTCTTC. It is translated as CASSLPGPYNEQFF. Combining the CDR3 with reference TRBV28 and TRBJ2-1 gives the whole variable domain DVKVTQSSRYLVKRTGEKVFLECVQDMDHENMFWYRQDPGLGLRLIYFSYDVKMKEKGDIPEGYSVSREKKERFSLILESASTNQTSMYLCASSLPGPYNEQFFGPGTRLTVL.

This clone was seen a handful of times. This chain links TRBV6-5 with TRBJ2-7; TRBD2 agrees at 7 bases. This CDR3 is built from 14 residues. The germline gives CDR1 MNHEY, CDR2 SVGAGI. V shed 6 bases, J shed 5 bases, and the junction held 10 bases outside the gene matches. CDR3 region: CASSQSEGGHEQYF. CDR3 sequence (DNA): TGTGCCAGCAGCCAATCGGAGGGAGGGCACGAGCAGTACTTC.